This TCR beta chain was recorded in a study of blood T cell repertoires in COVID-19. About the research overall: Collection of acute and convalescent COVID-19 samples took place in the United States, Italy and Spain. T cells, B-cell-depleted T cells, or PBMCs supplied cDNA or gDNA.

This CDR3 region has 17 residues. Per the germline V gene, CDR1 is SGHTS and CDR2 is YDEGEE. V lost 3 bases and J lost 0; bases outside the gene matches: 8. A few counts support this clone. During active infection, Seattle patients enrolled and were then monitored through disease. In the original processing: Researchers report that nucleated cell counts were estimated from reference gene primer amplification. This table comes from immunoSEQ multiplex PCR, and its TCRdb copy is limited to in-frame clones, with some not included. The V and J calls and clone size were taken over from that table, and D and trimming were inferred from the DNA. Of 130,000 to 150,000 clones listed, 80% to 90% are singletons.

The sample was peripheral blood. The receptor's source is a woman in her sixties with COVID-19, enrolled during active disease. The chain recombines TRBV5-8 with TRBJ1-2; 10 bases line up with TRBD1. CDR3 region: CASSYKTGTGANYGYTF. CDR3 DNA: TGTGCCAGCAGCTACAAAACCGGGACAGGGGCTAACTATGGCTACACCTTC.